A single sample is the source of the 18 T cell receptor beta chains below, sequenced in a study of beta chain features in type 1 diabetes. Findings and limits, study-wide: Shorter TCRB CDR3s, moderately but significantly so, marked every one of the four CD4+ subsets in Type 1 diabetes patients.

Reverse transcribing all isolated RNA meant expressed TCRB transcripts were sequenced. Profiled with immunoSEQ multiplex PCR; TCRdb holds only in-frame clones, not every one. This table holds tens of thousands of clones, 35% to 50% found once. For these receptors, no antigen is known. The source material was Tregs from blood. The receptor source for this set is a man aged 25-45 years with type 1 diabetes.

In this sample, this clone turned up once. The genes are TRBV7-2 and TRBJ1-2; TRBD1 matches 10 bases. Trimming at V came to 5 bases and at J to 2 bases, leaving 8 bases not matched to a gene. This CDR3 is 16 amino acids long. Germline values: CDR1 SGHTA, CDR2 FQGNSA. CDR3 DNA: TGTGCCAGCAGCGATGGACCGGGACAGGGGAACTATGGCTACACCTTC. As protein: CASSDGPGQGNYGYTF.

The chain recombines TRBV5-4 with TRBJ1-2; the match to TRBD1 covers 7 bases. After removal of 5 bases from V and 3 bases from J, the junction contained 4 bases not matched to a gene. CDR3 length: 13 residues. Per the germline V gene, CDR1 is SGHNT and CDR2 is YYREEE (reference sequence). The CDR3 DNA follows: TGTGCCAGCAGAACCGGGACAGACTATGGCTACACCTTC. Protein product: CASRTGTDYGYTF.

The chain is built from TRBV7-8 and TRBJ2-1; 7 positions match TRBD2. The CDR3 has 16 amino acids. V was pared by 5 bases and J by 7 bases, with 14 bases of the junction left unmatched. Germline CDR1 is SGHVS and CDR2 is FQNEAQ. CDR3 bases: TGTGCCAGCAGCCCCAGGGCGGGCGGGAGTGTGAATGAGCAGTTCTTC. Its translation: CASSPRAGGSVNEQFF.

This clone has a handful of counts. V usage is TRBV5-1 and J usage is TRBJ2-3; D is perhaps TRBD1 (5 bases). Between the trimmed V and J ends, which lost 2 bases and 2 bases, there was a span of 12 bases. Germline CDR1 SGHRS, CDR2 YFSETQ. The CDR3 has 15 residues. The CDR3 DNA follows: TGCGCCAGCAGCTTCCAGGGTTGGAACACAGATACGCAGTATTTT. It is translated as CASSFQGWNTDTQYF.

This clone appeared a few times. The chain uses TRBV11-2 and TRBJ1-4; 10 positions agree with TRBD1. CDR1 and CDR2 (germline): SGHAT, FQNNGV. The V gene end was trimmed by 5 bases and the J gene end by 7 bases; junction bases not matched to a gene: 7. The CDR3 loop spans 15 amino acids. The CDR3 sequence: CASSLRDRGGEKLFF. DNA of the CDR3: TGTGCCAGCAGCCTCCGGGACAGGGGAGGTGAAAAACTGTTTTTT. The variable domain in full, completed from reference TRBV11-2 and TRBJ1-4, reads EAGVAQSPRYKIIEKRQSVAFWCNPISGHATLYWYQQILGQGPKLLIQFQNNGVVDDSQLPKDRFSAERLKGVDSTLKIQPAKLEDSAVYLCASSLRDRGGEKLFFGSGTQLSVL.

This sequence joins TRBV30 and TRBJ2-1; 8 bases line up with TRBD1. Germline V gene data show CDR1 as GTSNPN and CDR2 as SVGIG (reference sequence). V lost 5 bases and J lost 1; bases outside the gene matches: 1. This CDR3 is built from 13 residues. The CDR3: CAWDRGSYNEQFF. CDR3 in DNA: TGTGCCTGGGACAGGGGTTCCTACAATGAGCAGTTCTTC. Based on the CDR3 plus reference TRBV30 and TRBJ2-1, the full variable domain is SQTIHQWPATLVQPVGSPLSLECTVEGTSNPNLYWYRQAAGRGLQLLFYSVGIGQISSEVPQNLSASRPQDRQFILSSKKLLLSDSGFYLCAWDRGSYNEQFFGPGTRLTVL.

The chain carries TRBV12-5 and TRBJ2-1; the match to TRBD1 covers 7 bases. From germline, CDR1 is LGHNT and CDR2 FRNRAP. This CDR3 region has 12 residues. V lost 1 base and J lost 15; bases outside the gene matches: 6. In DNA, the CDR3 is TGTGCTAGTGGTTTGGACGACAGGGTCGGGTTCTTC. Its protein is CASGLDDRVGFF.

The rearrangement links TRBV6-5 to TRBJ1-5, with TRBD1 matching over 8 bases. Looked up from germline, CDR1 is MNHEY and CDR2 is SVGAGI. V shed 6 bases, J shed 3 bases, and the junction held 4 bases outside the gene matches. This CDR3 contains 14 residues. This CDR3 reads CASRPTGDNQPQHF. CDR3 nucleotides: TGTGCCAGCAGACCGACAGGGGACAATCAGCCCCAGCATTTT.

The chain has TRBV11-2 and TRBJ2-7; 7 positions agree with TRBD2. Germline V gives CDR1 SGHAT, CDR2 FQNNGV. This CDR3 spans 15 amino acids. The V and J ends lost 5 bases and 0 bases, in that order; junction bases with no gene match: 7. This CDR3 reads CASSTLSGTSYEQYF. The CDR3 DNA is TGTGCCAGCAGCACTCTCAGCGGGACCTCCTACGAGCAGTACTTC.

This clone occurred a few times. CDR3 coding DNA: TGTGCCAGCAGTTACTCCGGAGATACGCAGTATTTT. Translating it yields CASSYSGDTQYF. This chain connects TRBV6-6 to TRBJ2-3; D call uncertain. This CDR3 region has 12 residues. Trimming pared 0 bases from V and 5 bases from J, leaving 3 bases between. Germline V gene sequence: CDR1 MNHNY, CDR2 SVGAGI (reference sequence).

CDR3 sequence (DNA): TGTGCCAGCAGCTTTCTAGCGGGCGAGCAGTTCTTC. Its protein is CASSFLAGEQFF. V and J are TRBV7-2 and TRBJ2-1, with 8 bases that match TRBD2. The CDR3 contains 12 residues. Germline V gene data show CDR1 as SGHTA and CDR2 as FQGNSA. Unmatched junction bases numbered 2, after V lost 3 bases and J lost 10 bases. Drawing the rest from reference TRBV7-2 and TRBJ2-1, the complete variable domain is GAGVSQSPSNKVTEKGKDVELRCDPISGHTALYWYRQSLGQGLEFLIYFQGNSAPDKSGLPSDRFSAERTGGSVSTLTIQRTQQEDSAVYLCASSFLAGEQFFGPGTRLTVL.

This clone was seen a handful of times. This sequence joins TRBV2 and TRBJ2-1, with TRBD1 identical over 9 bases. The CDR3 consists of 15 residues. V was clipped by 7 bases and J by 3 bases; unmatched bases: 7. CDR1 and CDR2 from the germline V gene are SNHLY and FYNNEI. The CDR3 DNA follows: TGTGCCAGCAAGCTACAGGGGGCCTTCTACAATGAGCAGTTCTTC. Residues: CASKLQGAFYNEQFF.

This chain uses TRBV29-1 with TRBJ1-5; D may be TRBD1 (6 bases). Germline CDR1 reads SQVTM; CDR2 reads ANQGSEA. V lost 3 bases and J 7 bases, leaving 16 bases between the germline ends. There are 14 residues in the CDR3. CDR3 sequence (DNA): TGCAGCGTTGAGAGTACAGGGCCTGGACAGCCCCAGCATTTT. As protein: CSVESTGPGQPQHF. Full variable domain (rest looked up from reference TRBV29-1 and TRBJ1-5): SAVISQKPSRDICQRGTSLTIQCQVDSQVTMMFWYRQQPGQSLTLIATANQGSEATYESGFVIDKFPISRPNLTFSTLTVSNMSPEDSSIYLCSVESTGPGQPQHFGDGTRLSIL.

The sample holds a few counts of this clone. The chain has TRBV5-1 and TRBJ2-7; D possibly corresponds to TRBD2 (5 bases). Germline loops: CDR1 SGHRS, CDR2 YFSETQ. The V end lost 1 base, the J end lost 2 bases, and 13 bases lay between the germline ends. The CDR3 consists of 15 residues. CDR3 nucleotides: TGCGCCAGCAGCTTGAAAGCGGATACAGCCTACGAGCAGTACTTC. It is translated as CASSLKADTAYEQYF.

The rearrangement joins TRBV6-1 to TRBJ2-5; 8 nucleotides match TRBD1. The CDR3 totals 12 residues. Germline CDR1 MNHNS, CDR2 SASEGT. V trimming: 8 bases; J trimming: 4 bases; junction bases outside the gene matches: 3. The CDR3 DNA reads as TGTGCCAGCGCAGGGGGCAGAGAGACCCAGTACTTC. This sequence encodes CASAGGRETQYF.

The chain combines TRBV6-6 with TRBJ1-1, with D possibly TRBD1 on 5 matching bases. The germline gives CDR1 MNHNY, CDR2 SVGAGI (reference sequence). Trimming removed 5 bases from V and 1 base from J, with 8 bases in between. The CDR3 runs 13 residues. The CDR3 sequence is CASSADRNTEAFF. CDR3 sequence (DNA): TGTGCCAGCAGTGCCGACAGGAACACTGAAGCTTTCTTT.

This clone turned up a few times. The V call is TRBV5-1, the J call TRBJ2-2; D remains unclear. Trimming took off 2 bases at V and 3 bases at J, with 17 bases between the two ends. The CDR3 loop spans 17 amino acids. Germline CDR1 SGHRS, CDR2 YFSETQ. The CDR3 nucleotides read TGCGCCAGCAGCTTCGGTGGTAACCCGGCGGACACCGGGGAGCTGTTTTTT. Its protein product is CASSFGGNPADTGELFF. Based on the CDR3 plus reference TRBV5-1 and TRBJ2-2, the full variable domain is KAGVTQTPRYLIKTRGQQVTLSCSPISGHRSVSWYQQTPGQGLQFLFEYFSETQRNKGNFPGRFSGRQFSNSRSEMNVSTLELGDSALYLCASSFGGNPADTGELFFGEGSRLTVL.

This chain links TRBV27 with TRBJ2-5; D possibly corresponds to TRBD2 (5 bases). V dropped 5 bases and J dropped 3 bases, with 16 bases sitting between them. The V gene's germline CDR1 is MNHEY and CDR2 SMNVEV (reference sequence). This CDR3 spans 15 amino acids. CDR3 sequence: CASSGLFEGKETQYF. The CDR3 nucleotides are TGTGCCAGCAGTGGTTTATTCGAGGGAAAAGAGACCCAGTACTTC.